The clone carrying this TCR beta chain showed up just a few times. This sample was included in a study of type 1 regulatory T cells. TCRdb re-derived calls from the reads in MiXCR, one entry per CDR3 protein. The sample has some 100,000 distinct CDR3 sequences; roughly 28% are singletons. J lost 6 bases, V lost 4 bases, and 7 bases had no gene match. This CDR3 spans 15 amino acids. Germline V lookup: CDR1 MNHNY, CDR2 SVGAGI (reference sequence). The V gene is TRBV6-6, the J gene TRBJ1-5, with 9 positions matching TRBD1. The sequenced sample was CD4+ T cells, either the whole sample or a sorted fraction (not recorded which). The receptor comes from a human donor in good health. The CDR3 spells CASSWGQGASQPQHF. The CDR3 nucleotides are TGTGCCAGCAGTTGGGGACAGGGAGCCTCTCAGCCCCAGCATTTT.